This T cell receptor (beta chain) was recovered during a study of cytomegalovirus exposure and HLA in healthy donors. V shed 5 bases, J shed 17 bases, and the junction held 5 bases outside the gene matches. CDR1 and CDR2 from the germline V gene are SGHAT and FQNNGV. This CDR3 comprises 11 residues. Concerning this clone: The antigen is not known.

Study-wide results and limits: The investigators catalogued 164 TCR beta chains as cytomegalovirus-associated.

60 Vbeta and 13 Jbeta primers were used in PCR. Profiling relied on immunoSEQ multiplex PCR, and the TCRdb table lists in-frame clones only, not all of them. Of about 130,000 clones in the sample, 80% were seen once. This chain uses TRBV11-2 with TRBJ2-2; 10 bases agree with TRBD1. This sequence was found in a woman in her forties in good health and CMV-seronegative. The sequenced material came from PBMCs. CDR3 sequence (DNA): TGTGCCAGCAGCCTCGGACAGGGGGTCTTTTTT. Residues: CASSLGQGVFF.